Listed here are 11 T cell receptor beta chains from one sample, sequenced in a study of blood T cells in healthy people across ages. Together with a sample-barcoded 5' primer, a J-beta primer mix was included in a second PCR lasting about 7 to 11 cycles. TCRdb fed the 5' RACE reads into MiXCR, producing one record per CDR3 protein. The data contain over a million distinct CDR3 sequences, approximately 60% of them singletons. Sequenced: blood. The receptors shown here come from a man between 18 and 29 years old in good health.

V is TRBV20-1 and J is TRBJ2-7; 7 nucleotides match TRBD1. From germline, CDR1 is DFQATT and CDR2 SNEGSKA (reference sequence). The CDR3 contains 14 residues. With 2 bases clipped from V and 2 bases from J, the junction kept 6 bases outside the gene matches. CDR3 nucleotide sequence: TGCAGTGCTAGATCCGGGACAGATCCCTACGAGCAGTACTTC. Its translation is CSARSGTDPYEQYF.

The V gene is TRBV9, the J gene TRBJ1-2; D is undetermined. V dropped 0 bases and J dropped 0 bases, with 9 bases sitting between them. Germline assignment: CDR1 SGDLS and CDR2 YYNGEE. This CDR3 region has 15 residues. The CDR3 DNA sequence: TGTGCCAGCAGCGTAGTCGGAGGAGCTAACTATGGCTACACCTTC. It is translated as CASSVVGGANYGYTF.

The DNA for the CDR3 is TGTGCCAGCAGCTTATTTCAGCGGTCGGAGACCCAGTACTTC. Translated, it gives CASSLFQRSETQYF. The chain carries TRBV7-8 and TRBJ2-5, with a weak D call TRBD2 (5 bases). This CDR3 has 14 residues. Germline V CDR1 and CDR2: SGHVS, FQNEAQ. The V end lost 2 bases, the J end lost 5 bases, and 12 bases lay between the germline ends. The whole variable domain, filled in from reference TRBV7-8 and TRBJ2-5, reads GAGVSQSPRYKVAKRGQDVALRCDPISGHVSLFWYQQALGQGPEFLTYFQNEAQLDKSGLPSDRFFAERPEGSVSTLKIQRTQQEDSAVYLCASSLFQRSETQYFGPGTRLLVL.

This rearrangement joins TRBV20-1 to TRBJ1-1; D gene uncertain. V was shortened by 3 bases and J by 4 bases, with 18 bases between the two germline ends. CDR3 length: 15 amino acids. Per the germline V gene, CDR1 is DFQATT and CDR2 is SNEGSKA (reference sequence). CDR3 coding DNA: TGCAGTGCTAGGAGAAATCGGGTGTCTGGCACTGAAGCTTTCTTT. This sequence encodes CSARRNRVSGTEAFF.

This chain joins TRBV10-3 and TRBJ2-1, with D possibly being TRBD2 (6 bases). Germline V lookup: CDR1 ENHRY, CDR2 SYGVKD. There are 16 residues in the CDR3. Between the trimmed V and J ends, which lost 0 bases and 7 bases, there was a span of 16 bases. The CDR3 sequence is CAISESYTGGSNEQFF. In nucleotides, the CDR3 is TGTGCCATCAGTGAGTCCTACACCGGGGGATCAAATGAGCAGTTCTTC.

The chain joins TRBV6-6 to TRBJ2-4; 7 bases match TRBD1. CDR1 MNHNY and CDR2 SVGAGI come from the germline V gene (reference sequence). Trimming took 2 bases from V and 13 from J; bases not matched to a gene: 5. The CDR3 contains 12 residues. CDR3 DNA: TGTGCCAGCAGTTACCGACAGGGAGAGCAGTACTTC. Encoded protein: CASSYRQGEQYF.

This clonotype was found a few times. The rearrangement uses TRBV7-9 and TRBJ2-1; no clear D gene. From germline, CDR1 is SEHNR and CDR2 FQNEAQ (reference sequence). The CDR3 is 14 residues long. V shed 6 bases and J shed 2 bases, with 11 bases lying between them. This chain's CDR3 is CASSLLRAYNEQFF. Here the CDR3 DNA reads TGTGCCAGCAGTCTCCTTAGAGCCTACAATGAGCAGTTCTTC.

J is TRBJ1-4 and V is TRBV4-1; TRBD1 aligns across 7 bases. The germline gives CDR1 MGHRA, CDR2 YSYEKL. Losses at the gene ends were 3 bases for V and 6 bases for J; bases not matched to a gene: 7. CDR3 length: 15 residues. CDR3 loop: CASSQTPGQYEKLFF. CDR3 coding DNA: TGCGCCAGCAGCCAGACCCCGGGACAGTATGAAAAACTGTTTTTT.

The chain employs TRBV25-1 and TRBJ2-1, with 9 bases matching TRBD1. The CDR3 has 15 amino acids. Trimming removed 5 bases from V and 5 bases from J; junction bases left unmatched: 7. Germline V gene sequence: CDR1 MGHDK, CDR2 SYGVNS. The CDR3 DNA reads as TGTGCCAGCAGTAGGACAGGGGAGAGGAACAATGAGCAGTTCTTC. Its protein product is CASSRTGERNNEQFF. Based on the CDR3 plus reference TRBV25-1 and TRBJ2-1, the full variable domain is EADIYQTPRYLVIGTGKKITLECSQTMGHDKMYWYQQDPGMELHLIHYSYGVNSTEKGDLSSESTVSRIRTEHFPLTLESARPSHTSQYLCASSRTGERNNEQFFGPGTRLTVL.

The chain combines TRBV2 with TRBJ1-2; D is ambiguous. With 10 bases removed from V and 1 base from J, the gap between germline ends came to 16 bases. The germline gives CDR1 SNHLY, CDR2 FYNNEI. The CDR3 totals 14 residues. Here the CDR3 DNA reads TGTGCCAACTTACCTGACACAAATAACTATGGCTACACCTTC. Translation: CANLPDTNNYGYTF.

The chain joins TRBV4-3 to TRBJ2-4, with a tentative D call TRBD1 (5 bases). The V end was cut by 0 bases, the J end by 8 bases, with 11 bases between. This CDR3 comprises 14 residues. Germline CDR1 reads LGHNA; CDR2 reads YSLEER. DNA of the CDR3: TGCGCCAGCAGCCAAGATACAGGAAAGGACATTCAGTACTTC. Translating gives CASSQDTGKDIQYF.